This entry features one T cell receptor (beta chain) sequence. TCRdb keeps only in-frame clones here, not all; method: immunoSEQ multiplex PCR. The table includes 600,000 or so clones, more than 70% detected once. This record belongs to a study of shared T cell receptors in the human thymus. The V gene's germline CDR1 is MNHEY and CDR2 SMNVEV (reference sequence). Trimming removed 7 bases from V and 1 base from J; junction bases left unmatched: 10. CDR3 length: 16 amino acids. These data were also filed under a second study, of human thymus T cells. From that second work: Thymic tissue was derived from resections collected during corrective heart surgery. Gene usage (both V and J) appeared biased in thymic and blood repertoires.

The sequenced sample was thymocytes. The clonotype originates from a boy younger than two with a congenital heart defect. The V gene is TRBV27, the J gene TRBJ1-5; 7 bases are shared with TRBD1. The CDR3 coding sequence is TGTGCCAGCATGGACAGGCCTAGAGAGAGCAATCAGCCCCAGCATTTT. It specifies CASMDRPRESNQPQHF.